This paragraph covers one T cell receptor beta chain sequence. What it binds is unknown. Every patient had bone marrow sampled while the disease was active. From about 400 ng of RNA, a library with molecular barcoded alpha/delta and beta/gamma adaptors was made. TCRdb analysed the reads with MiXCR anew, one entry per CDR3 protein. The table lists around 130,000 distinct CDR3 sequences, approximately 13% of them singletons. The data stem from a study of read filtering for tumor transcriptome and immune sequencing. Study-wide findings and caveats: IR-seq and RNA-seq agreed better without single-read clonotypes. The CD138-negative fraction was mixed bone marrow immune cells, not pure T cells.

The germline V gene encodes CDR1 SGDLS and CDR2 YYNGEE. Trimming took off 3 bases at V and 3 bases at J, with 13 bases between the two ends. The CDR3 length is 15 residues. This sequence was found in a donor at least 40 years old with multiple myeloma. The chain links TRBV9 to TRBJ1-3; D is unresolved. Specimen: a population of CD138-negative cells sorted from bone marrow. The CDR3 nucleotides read TGTGCCAGCAGCGGCGGTGTGGTATATGGAAACACCATATATTTT. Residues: CASSGGVVYGNTIYF.